This T cell receptor beta chain stems from a study of CD8+CD57+ T cells in acquired aplastic anemia. About the study: Average DNA yield from sorted CD4+ and CD8+ cells was around 3.2 ug. General study findings and limits: Patient and control CD8+ Simpson's diversity was not significantly different.

The CDR3 contains 11 residues. CDR1 and CDR2 (germline): SGHVT, SQSDAQ. The V end lost 3 bases, the J end lost 11 bases, and 10 bases lay between the germline ends. On this clonotype: No antigen is known for it.

CDR3 and TCR beta VDJ profiling relied on genomic DNA as the template. TCRdb passed the reads through MiXCR, listing each CDR3 protein once. The sample records under 350,000 distinct CDR3 sequences, roughly half being singletons. The sequence derives from a human donor with severe aplastic anemia or a healthy control (not recorded which). V usage is TRBV7-4 and J usage is TRBJ1-1; D is undetermined. The sample consisted of sorted CD4+, CD8+, or CD8+CD57+ T cells (not recorded which) from PBMCs. The CDR3 DNA follows: TGTGCCAGCAGCTTTGAATTCTTGGCTTTCTTT. Translation gives CASSFEFLAFF. The whole variable domain, filled in from reference TRBV7-4 and TRBJ1-1, reads GAGVSQSPRYKVAKRGRDVALRCDSISGHVTLYWYRQTLGQGSEVLTYSQSDAQRDKSGRPSGRFSAERPERSVSTLKIQRTEQGDSAVYLCASSFEFLAFFGQGTRLTVV.